The 7 T cell receptor beta chains below come from one sample, sequenced in a study of blood T cells in healthy people across ages. Alongside a J-beta primer mix, a sample-barcoded 5' primer served in a second PCR lasting 7 to 11 cycles. TCRdb re-called the 5' RACE reads through MiXCR, storing one row per CDR3 protein. The profile covers roughly 2 million distinct CDR3 sequences, with around 48% appearing a single time and roughly 2% taken by the ten largest. Sequencing input: blood. These receptors came from a woman aged 40 to 55 in good health.

J is TRBJ2-1 and V is TRBV7-3, with 8 nucleotides matching TRBD2. Gene TRBJ2-7 matches the end of the DNA better, so the J call may be wrong. CDR1 and CDR2 (germline): SGHTA, FQGTGA. The CDR3 runs to 15 residues. Here the CDR3 DNA reads TGTGCCAGCAGCTTAACCAGCGGGGGCCACAATGAGCAGTACTTC. Translation: CASSLTSGGHNEQYF.

This clonotype came up a few times. The chain recombines TRBV11-2 with TRBJ2-1; 9 nucleotides match TRBD2. V lost 7 bases and J lost 3; bases outside the gene matches: 7. Germline V lookup: CDR1 SGHAT, CDR2 FQNNGV. This CDR3 comprises 15 residues. The CDR3 DNA follows: TGTGCCAGCAACGTAGGCGGGGGGGTCTACAATGAGCAGTTCTTC. Encoded protein: CASNVGGGVYNEQFF. Filled out from reference TRBV11-2 and TRBJ2-1, the complete variable domain reads EAGVAQSPRYKIIEKRQSVAFWCNPISGHATLYWYQQILGQGPKLLIQFQNNGVVDDSQLPKDRFSAERLKGVDSTLKIQPAKLEDSAVYLCASNVGGGVYNEQFFGPGTRLTVL.

The chain couples TRBV20-1 to TRBJ2-7; 7 bases are shared with TRBD1. CDR3 size: 15 residues. CDR1 and CDR2 from the germline V gene are DFQATT and SNEGSKA (reference sequence). The J segment lost 9 bases and the V segment lost 5 bases, leaving 19 bases of the junction unmatched. CDR3 protein: CSAPHRDSGFRGQYF. In nucleotides, the CDR3 is TGCAGTGCTCCCCACCGGGACAGCGGTTTCCGGGGGCAGTACTTC.

The chain joins TRBV7-2 to TRBJ2-1, with 12 bases lining up with TRBD2. The germline V gene encodes CDR1 SGHTA and CDR2 FQGNSA. CDR3 size: 17 residues. Trimming at V came to 1 base and at J to 4 bases, leaving 5 bases not matched to a gene. This chain's CDR3 is CASSLVSLAGGYNEQFF. The CDR3 DNA sequence: TGTGCCAGCAGCTTAGTGTCCCTAGCGGGGGGGTACAATGAGCAGTTCTTC. Full variable domain (outside the CDR3, taken from reference TRBV7-2 and TRBJ2-1): GAGVSQSPSNKVTEKGKDVELRCDPISGHTALYWYRQSLGQGLEFLIYFQGNSAPDKSGLPSDRFSAERTGGSVSTLTIQRTQQEDSAVYLCASSLVSLAGGYNEQFFGPGTRLTVL.

This clonotype showed up many times. The chain uses TRBV29-1 and TRBJ2-5; D uncertain. Trimming removed 1 base from V and 4 bases from J, with 10 bases in between. Germline loops: CDR1 SQVTM, CDR2 ANQGSEA. The CDR3 is 13 amino acids. The chain's CDR3 is CSVEVVVAETQYF. The CDR3 DNA reads as TGCAGCGTTGAAGTGGTAGTTGCAGAGACCCAGTACTTC.

The chain carries TRBV20-1 and TRBJ2-3; D remains ambiguous. V was shortened by 1 base and J by 5 bases, with 16 bases between the two germline ends. Germline V gives CDR1 DFQATT, CDR2 SNEGSKA (reference sequence). The CDR3 consists of 15 residues. The CDR3 region has the DNA TGCAGTGCTAGAGTGCAAACCACCGTTAAAGATACGCAGTATTTT. Translated, it gives CSARVQTTVKDTQYF.

The chain combines TRBV7-9 with TRBJ1-5, with TRBD1 matching 7 bases. The V gene's germline CDR1 is SEHNR and CDR2 FQNEAQ (reference sequence). The trim removed 0 bases at V and 4 bases at J, leaving 12 bases unmatched. The CDR3 runs 18 residues. DNA for the CDR3: TGTGCCAGCAGCTTAGCCCCCATAGGAGGGGGCTGGAATCAGCCCCAGCATTTT. It codes for CASSLAPIGGGWNQPQHF.